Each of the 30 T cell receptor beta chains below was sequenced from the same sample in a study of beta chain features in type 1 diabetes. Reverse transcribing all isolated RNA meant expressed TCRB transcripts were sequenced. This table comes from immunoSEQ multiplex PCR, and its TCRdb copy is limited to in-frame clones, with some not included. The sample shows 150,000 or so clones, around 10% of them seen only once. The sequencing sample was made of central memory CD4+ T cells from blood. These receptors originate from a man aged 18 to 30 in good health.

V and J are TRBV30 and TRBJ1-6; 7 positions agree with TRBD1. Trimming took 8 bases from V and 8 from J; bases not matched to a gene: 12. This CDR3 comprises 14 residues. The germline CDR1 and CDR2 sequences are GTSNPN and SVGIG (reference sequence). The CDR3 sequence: CAGSTGEGYSPLHF. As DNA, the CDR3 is TGTGCCGGGTCTACAGGGGAAGGGTATTCACCCCTCCACTTT.

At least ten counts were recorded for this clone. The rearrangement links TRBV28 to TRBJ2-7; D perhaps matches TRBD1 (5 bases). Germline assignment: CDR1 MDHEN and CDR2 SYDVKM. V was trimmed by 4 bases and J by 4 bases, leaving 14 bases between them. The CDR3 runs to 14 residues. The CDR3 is CASSSPDTLYEQYF. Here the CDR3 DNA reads TGTGCCAGCAGTTCCCCGGACACCCTTTACGAGCAGTACTTC.

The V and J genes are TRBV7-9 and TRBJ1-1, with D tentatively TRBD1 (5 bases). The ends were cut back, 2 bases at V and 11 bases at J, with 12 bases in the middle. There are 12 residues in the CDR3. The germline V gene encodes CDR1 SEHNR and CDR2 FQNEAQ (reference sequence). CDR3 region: CASSLSDTWAFF. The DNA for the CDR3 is TGTGCCAGCAGCTTATCGGACACCTGGGCTTTCTTT.

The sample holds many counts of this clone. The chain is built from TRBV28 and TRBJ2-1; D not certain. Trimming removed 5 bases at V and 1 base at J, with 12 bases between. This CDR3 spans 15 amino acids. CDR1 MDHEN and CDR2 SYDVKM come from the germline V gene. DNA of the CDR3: TGTGCCAGCAGTAAGGGCAGTCTTTCCTACAATGAGCAGTTCTTC. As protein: CASSKGSLSYNEQFF.

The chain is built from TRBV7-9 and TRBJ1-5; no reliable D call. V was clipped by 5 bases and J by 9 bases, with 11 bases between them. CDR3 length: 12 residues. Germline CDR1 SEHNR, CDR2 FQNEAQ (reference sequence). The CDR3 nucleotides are TGTGCCAGCAGCCCCGACTCCGGGCCCCAGCATTTT. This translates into CASSPDSGPQHF.

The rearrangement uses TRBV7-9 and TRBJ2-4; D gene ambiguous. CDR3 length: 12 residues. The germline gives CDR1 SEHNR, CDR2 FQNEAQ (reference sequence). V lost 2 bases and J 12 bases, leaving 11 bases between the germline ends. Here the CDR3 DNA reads TGTGCCAGCAGCTTATCAGAAATCCATCAGTACTTC. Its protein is CASSLSEIHQYF.

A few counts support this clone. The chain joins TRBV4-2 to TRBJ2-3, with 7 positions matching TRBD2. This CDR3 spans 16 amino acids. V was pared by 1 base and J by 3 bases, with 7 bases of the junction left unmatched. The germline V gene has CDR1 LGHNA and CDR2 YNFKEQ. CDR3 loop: CASSQGWAGETDTQYF. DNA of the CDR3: TGTGCCAGCAGCCAAGGTTGGGCGGGGGAGACAGATACGCAGTATTTT.

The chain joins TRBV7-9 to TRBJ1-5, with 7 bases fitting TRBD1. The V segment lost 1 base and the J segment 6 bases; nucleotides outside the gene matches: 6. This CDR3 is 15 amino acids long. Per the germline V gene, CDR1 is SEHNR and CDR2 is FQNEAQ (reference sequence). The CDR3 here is CASSLGNRGSQPQHF. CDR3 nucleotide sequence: TGTGCCAGCAGCTTAGGGAACAGGGGCAGTCAGCCCCAGCATTTT.

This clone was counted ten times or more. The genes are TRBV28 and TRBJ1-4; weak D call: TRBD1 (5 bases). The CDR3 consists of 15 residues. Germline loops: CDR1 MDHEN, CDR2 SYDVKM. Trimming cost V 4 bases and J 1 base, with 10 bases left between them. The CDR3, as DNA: TGTGCCAGCAGTTCAAACAGGATAACTAATGAAAAACTGTTTTTT. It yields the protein CASSSNRITNEKLFF.

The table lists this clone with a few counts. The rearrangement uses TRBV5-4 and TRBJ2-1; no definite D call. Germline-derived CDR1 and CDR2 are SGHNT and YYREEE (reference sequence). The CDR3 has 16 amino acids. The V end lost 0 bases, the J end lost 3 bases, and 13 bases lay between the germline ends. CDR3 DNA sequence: TGTGCCAGCAGCTTGGACTCTTTGGGCATCTACAATGAGCAGTTCTTC. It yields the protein CASSLDSLGIYNEQFF.

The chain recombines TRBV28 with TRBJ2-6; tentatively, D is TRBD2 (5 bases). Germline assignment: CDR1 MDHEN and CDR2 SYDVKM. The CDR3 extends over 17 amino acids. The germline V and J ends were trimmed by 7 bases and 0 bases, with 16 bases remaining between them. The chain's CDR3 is CASNIRRLSSGANVLTF. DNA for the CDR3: TGTGCCAGCAACATTAGGAGGCTAAGCTCTGGGGCCAACGTCCTGACTTTC.

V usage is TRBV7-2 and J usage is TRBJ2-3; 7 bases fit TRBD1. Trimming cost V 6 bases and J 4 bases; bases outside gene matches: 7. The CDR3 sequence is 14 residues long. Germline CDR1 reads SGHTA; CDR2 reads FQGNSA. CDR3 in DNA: TGTGCCAGCAGGATGACAGGGAGCGCAGATACGCAGTATTTT. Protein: CASRMTGSADTQYF.

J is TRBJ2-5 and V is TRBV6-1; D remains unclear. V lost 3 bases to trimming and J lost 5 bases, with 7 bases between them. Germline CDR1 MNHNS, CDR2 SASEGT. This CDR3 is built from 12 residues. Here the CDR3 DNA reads TGTGCCAGCAGTGACAGTTCGGAGACCCAGTACTTC. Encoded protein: CASSDSSETQYF.

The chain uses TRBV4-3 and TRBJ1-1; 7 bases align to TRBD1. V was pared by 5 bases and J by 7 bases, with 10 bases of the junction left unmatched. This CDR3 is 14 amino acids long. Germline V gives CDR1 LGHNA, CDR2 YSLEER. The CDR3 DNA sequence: TGCGCCAGCAGCTTAAGACAGGGTAATGTTGAAGCTTTCTTT. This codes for CASSLRQGNVEAFF.

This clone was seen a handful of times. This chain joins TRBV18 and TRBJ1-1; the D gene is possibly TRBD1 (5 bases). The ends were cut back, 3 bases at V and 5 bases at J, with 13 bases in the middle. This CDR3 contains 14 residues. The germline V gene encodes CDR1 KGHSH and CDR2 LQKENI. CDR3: CASSPAGQGTEAFF. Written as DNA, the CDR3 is TGTGCCAGCTCACCTGCGGGCCAGGGAACTGAAGCTTTCTTT.

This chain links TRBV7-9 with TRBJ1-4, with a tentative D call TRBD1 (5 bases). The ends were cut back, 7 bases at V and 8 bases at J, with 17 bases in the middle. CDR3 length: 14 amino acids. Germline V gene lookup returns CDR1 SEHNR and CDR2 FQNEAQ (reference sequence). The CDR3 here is CASNNGGLGEKLFF. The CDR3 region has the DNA TGTGCCAGCAACAACGGGGGATTGGGGGAAAAACTGTTTTTT.

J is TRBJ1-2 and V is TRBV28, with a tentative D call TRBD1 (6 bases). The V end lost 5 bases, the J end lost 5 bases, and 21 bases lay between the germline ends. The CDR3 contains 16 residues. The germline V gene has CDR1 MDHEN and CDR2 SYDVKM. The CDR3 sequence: CASSALDGTTSYGYTF. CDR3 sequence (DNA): TGTGCCAGCAGTGCCCTAGACGGGACAACCTCTTATGGCTACACCTTC.

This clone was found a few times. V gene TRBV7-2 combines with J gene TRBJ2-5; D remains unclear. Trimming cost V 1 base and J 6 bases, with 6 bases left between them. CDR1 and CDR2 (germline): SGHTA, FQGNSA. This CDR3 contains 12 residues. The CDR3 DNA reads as TGTGCCAGCAGCTTAGATCGGAAGACCCAGTACTTC. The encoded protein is CASSLDRKTQYF. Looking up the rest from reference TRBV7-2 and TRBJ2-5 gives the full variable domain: GAGVSQSPSNKVTEKGKDVELRCDPISGHTALYWYRQSLGQGLEFLIYFQGNSAPDKSGLPSDRFSAERTGGSVSTLTIQRTQQEDSAVYLCASSLDRKTQYFGPGTRLLVL.

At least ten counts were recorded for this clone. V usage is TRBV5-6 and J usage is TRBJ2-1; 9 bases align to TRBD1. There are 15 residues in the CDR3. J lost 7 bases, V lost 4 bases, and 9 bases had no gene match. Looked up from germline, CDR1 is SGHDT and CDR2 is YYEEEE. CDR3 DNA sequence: TGTGCCAGCAGCCTCGGGACAGGGTGGAAGAATGAGCAGTTCTTC. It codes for CASSLGTGWKNEQFF. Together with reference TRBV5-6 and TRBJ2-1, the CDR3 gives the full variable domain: DAGVTQSPTHLIKTRGQQVTLRCSPKSGHDTVSWYQQALGQGPQFIFQYYEEEERQRGNFPDRFSGHQFPNYSSELNVNALLLGDSALYLCASSLGTGWKNEQFFGPGTRLTVL.

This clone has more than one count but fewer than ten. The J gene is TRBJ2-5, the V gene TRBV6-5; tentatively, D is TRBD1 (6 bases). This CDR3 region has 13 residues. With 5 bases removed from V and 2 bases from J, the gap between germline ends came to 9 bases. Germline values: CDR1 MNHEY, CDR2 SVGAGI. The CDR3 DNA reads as TGTGCCAGCAGTCCAGGACAGCAAGAGACCCAGTACTTC. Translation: CASSPGQQETQYF.

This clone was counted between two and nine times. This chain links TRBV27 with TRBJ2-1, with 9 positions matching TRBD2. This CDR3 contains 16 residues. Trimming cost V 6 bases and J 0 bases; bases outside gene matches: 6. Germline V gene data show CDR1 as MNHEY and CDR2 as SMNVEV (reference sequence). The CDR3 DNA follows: TGTGCCAGCAGCTCGGTGACTAGCGGCTCCTACAATGAGCAGTTCTTC. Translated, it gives CASSSVTSGSYNEQFF.

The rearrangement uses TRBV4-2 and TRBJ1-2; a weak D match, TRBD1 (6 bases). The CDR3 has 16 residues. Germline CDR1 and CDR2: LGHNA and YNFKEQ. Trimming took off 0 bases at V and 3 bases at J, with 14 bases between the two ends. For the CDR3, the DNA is TGTGCCAGCAGCCAAGATCCGGCAGGGGAGCACTATGGCTACACCTTC. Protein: CASSQDPAGEHYGYTF.

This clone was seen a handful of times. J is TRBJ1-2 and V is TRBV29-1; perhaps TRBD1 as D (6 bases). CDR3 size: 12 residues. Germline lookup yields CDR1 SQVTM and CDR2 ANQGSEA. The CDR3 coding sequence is TGCGTCGGGGGTGAGGGGGACTATGGCTACACCTTC. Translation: CVGGEGDYGYTF.

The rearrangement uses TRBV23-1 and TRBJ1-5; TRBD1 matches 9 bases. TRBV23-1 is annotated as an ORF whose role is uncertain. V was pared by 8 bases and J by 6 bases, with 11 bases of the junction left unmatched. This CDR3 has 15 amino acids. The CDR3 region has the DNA TGCGCCAGCCGCTTTCTACAGGGGGCCGCTCAGCCCCAGCATTTT. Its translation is CASRFLQGAAQPQHF.

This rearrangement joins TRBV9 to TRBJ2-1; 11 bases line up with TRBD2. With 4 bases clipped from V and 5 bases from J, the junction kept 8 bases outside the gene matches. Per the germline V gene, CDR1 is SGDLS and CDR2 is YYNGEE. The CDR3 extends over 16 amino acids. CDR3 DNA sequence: TGTGCCAGCAGCATAGGACTAGCGGGTACACACAATGAGCAGTTCTTC. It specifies CASSIGLAGTHNEQFF. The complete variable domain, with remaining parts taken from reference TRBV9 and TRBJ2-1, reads DSGVTQTPKHLITATGQRVTLRCSPRSGDLSVYWYQQSLDQGLQFLIQYYNGEERAKGNILERFSAQQFPDLHSELNLSSLELGDSALYFCASSIGLAGTHNEQFFGPGTRLTVL.

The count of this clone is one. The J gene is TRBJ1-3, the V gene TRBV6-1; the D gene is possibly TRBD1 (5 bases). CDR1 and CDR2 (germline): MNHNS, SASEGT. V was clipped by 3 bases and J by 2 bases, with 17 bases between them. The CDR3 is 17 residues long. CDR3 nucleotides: TGTGCCAGCAGTGAGCTTCCTGGAACAGGACCTGGAAACACCATATATTTT. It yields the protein CASSELPGTGPGNTIYF.

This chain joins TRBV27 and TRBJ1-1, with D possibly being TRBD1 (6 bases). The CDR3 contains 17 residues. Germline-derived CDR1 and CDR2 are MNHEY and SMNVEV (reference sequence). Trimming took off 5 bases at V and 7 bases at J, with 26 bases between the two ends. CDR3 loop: CASSQRFSGTLTGEAFF. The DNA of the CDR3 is TGTGCCAGCAGTCAACGCTTTTCCGGGACACTCACGGGTGAAGCTTTCTTT.

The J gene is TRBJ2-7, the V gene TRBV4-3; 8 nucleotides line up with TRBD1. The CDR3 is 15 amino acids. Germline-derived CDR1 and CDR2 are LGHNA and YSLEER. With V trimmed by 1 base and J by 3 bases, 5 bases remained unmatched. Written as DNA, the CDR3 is TGCGCCAGCAGCCAAGTAGGACAGGGTATCTACGAGCAGTACTTC. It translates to CASSQVGQGIYEQYF.

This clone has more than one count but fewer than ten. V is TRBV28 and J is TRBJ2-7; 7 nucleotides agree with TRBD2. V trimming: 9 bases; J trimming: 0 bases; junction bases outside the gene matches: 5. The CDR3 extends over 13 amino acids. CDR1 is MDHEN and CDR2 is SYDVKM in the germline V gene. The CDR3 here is CASFPGGSYEQYF. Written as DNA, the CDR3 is TGTGCCAGTTTTCCGGGAGGCTCCTACGAGCAGTACTTC.

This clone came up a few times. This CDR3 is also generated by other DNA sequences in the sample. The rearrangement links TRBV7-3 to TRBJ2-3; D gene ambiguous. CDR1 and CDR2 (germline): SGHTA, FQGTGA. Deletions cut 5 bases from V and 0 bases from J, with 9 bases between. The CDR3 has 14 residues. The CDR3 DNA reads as TGTGCCAGCAGCGCAGGCGCCAGCACAGATACGCAGTATTTT. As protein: CASSAGASTDTQYF.